This passage covers 2 T cell receptor beta chains from one sample sequenced in a study of T cell changes during pregnancy in multiple sclerosis. The protocol was immunoSEQ multiplex PCR, while the TCRdb copy is restricted to in-frame clones and leaves out a portion. Altogether about 32,000 clones are present, roughly nine tenths being singletons, with the ten largest covering about 4.8%. Sample: CD8+ T cells from peripheral blood mononuclear cells, taken in the first trimester of pregnancy. The source of these receptors is a female donor with multiple sclerosis, enrolled in a pregnancy study.

This chain uses TRBV7-7 with TRBJ2-7, with no clear D. Germline CDR1 SSHAT, CDR2 FNYEAQ (reference sequence). This CDR3 comprises 13 residues. V lost 5 bases and J lost 0, with 8 bases in between. The CDR3 sequence is CASSPGVSYEQYF. CDR3 sequence (DNA): TGTGCCAGCAGCCCGGGTGTCTCCTACGAGCAGTACTTC. The full variable domain, its missing parts supplied by reference TRBV7-7 and TRBJ2-7, is GAGVSQSPRYKVTKRGQDVTLRCDPISSHATLYWYQQALGQGPEFLTYFNYEAQPDKSGLPSDRFSAERPEGSISTLTIQRTEQRDSAMYRCASSPGVSYEQYFGPGTRLTVT.

The chain uses TRBV5-1 and TRBJ2-3; 7 nucleotides match TRBD2. Germline trimming cut 2 bases from V and 2 bases from J; bases unmatched to any gene: 8. Germline V gene sequence: CDR1 SGHRS, CDR2 YFSETQ. This CDR3 is built from 16 residues. CDR3 sequence: CASSFLTSGATDTQYF. CDR3 bases: TGCGCCAGCAGCTTCCTAACGAGCGGGGCCACAGATACGCAGTATTTT.